One and the same sample provided the 19 T cell receptor beta chains below, sequenced in a study of blood T cell repertoires in COVID-19. Generated by immunoSEQ multiplex PCR, the TCRdb table keeps only in-frame clones and is missing some. The top ten hold 15% of the sample, which has around 250,000 clones, under 90% seen once. Sequenced input: PBMCs or T cells enriched from blood (not recorded which). The origin of the receptors is a man between 18 and 35 years old who had recovered from COVID-19.

V is TRBV4-1 and J is TRBJ2-6, with D perhaps TRBD1 (5 bases). V lost 0 bases to trimming and J lost 0 bases, with 15 bases between them. Germline-derived CDR1 and CDR2 are MGHRA and YSYEKL. CDR3 length: 19 residues. CDR3 nucleotides: TGCGCCAGCAGCCAAGATACCGCCAGGGTGGACTCTGGGGCCAACGTCCTGACTTTC. Its translation is CASSQDTARVDSGANVLTF.

The chain has TRBV20-1 and TRBJ1-2; 7 bases line up with TRBD1. This CDR3 has 11 amino acids. CDR1 and CDR2 from the germline V gene are DFQATT and SNEGSKA (reference sequence). J lost 4 bases, V lost 5 bases, and 1 base had no gene match. CDR3 sequence (DNA): TGCAGTGCTGGACAGGCCTATGGCTACACCTTC. Its translation is CSAGQAYGYTF.

In nucleotides, the CDR3 is TGTGCCATCAGTGAGAATCGGGGGGGAGATACGCAGTATTTT. Protein sequence: CAISENRGGDTQYF. The chain employs TRBV10-3 and TRBJ2-3; 8 bases are shared with TRBD2. J was trimmed by 5 bases and V by 2 bases; bases with no gene match: 3. The CDR3 is 14 residues long. Germline CDR1 reads ENHRY; CDR2 reads SYGVKD.

The gene calls are TRBV28 and TRBJ1-3; the D is unclear. Between the trimmed V and J ends, which lost 7 bases and 2 bases, there was a span of 15 bases. CDR3 size: 15 residues. The germline V gene has CDR1 MDHEN and CDR2 SYDVKM. The CDR3 spells CASTLSPLAGNTIYF. The CDR3, as DNA: TGTGCCAGCACCCTATCCCCGCTTGCTGGAAACACCATATATTTT.

The chain has TRBV19 and TRBJ2-1, with 8 bases matching TRBD1. CDR3 size: 16 residues. Germline V CDR1 and CDR2: LNHDA, SQIVND (reference sequence). The V and J ends lost 5 bases and 0 bases, in that order; junction bases with no gene match: 6. CDR3 sequence (DNA): TGTGCCAGTAGTCCGGGACAGGCCATCTCCTACAATGAGCAGTTCTTC. Its translation is CASSPGQAISYNEQFF.

The chain carries TRBV6-1 and TRBJ2-7, with D perhaps TRBD1 (6 bases). The V gene lost 3 bases and the J gene lost 7 bases, with 16 bases spanning the gap. Germline CDR1 is MNHNS and CDR2 is SASEGT. The CDR3 runs 14 residues. In DNA, the CDR3 is TGTGCCAGCAGTGAGGGGACAACGAGGGGAGAGCAGTACTTC. Translation gives CASSEGTTRGEQYF.

This clone was detected once. The chain joins TRBV11-2 to TRBJ2-7; 10 positions agree with TRBD2. Germline CDR1 and CDR2: SGHAT and FQNNGV. Losses at the gene ends were 5 bases for V and 2 bases for J; bases not matched to a gene: 6. This CDR3 region has 15 residues. CDR3 nucleotide sequence: TGTGCCAGCAGCCCCGGAGGACTAGCGGCCTACGAGCAGTACTTC. As protein: CASSPGGLAAYEQYF.

This chain joins TRBV6-1 and TRBJ2-3, with 10 nucleotides matching TRBD2. The CDR3 runs to 16 residues. The J segment lost 3 bases and the V segment lost 2 bases, leaving 5 bases of the junction unmatched. Germline values: CDR1 MNHNS, CDR2 SASEGT. The CDR3 sequence is CASSESSGGATDTQYF. Written as DNA, the CDR3 is TGTGCCAGCAGTGAATCAAGCGGGGGGGCAACAGATACGCAGTATTTT.

V and J are TRBV3-1 (or the pseudogene TRBV3-2) and TRBJ1-4; TRBD1 might be the D (6 bases). The CDR3 has 15 amino acids. Germline CDR1 LGHDT, CDR2 YNNKEL (reference sequence). The V end lost 1 base, the J end lost 6 bases, and 12 bases lay between the germline ends. CDR3 amino acids: CASSQGWGRDEKLFF. CDR3 nucleotide sequence: TGTGCCAGCAGCCAAGGCTGGGGGCGGGATGAAAAACTGTTTTTT.

V gene TRBV30 combines with J gene TRBJ2-7; the match to TRBD2 covers 7 bases. Germline V CDR1 and CDR2: GTSNPN, SVGIG (reference sequence). CDR3 length: 12 amino acids. V was clipped by 5 bases and J by 5 bases; unmatched bases: 6. The CDR3 loop is CAWGTLADEQYF. The CDR3 DNA sequence: TGTGCCTGGGGGACGCTAGCGGACGAGCAGTACTTC.

The chain carries TRBV24-1 and TRBJ2-1; the match to TRBD1 covers 10 bases. Germline assignment: CDR1 KGHDR and CDR2 SFDVKD. The junction had 7 bases not matched to a gene; V was cut back by 4 bases and J by 8 bases. The CDR3 covers 15 residues. CDR3 in amino acids: CATSEWGQGIHEQFF. The CDR3, as DNA: TGTGCCACCAGTGAATGGGGACAGGGGATACATGAGCAGTTCTTC.

The V gene is TRBV19, the J gene TRBJ1-6, with D unclear. In germline, CDR1 is LNHDA, CDR2 SQIVND (reference sequence). The CDR3 consists of 14 residues. Trimming took off 5 bases at V and 10 bases at J, with 15 bases between the two ends. CDR3: CASSAPEGRSPLHF. The CDR3 region has the DNA TGTGCCAGTAGTGCCCCAGAGGGTCGATCACCCCTCCACTTT.

The genes are TRBV19 and TRBJ1-4; D remains unclear. The CDR3 covers 12 residues. Deletions cut 10 bases from V and 8 bases from J, with 14 bases between. Germline-derived CDR1 and CDR2 are LNHDA and SQIVND (reference sequence). CDR3 nucleotides: TGTGCCACAAAGGACTGGGCGGAAAAACTGTTTTTT. Translated: CATKDWAEKLFF.

This clone was seen once. The rearrangement uses TRBV7-2 and TRBJ2-2; a possible D gene is TRBD1 (6 bases). Germline loops: CDR1 SGHTA, CDR2 FQGNSA. The CDR3 consists of 15 residues. Trimming stripped 0 bases from V and 4 bases from J, with 9 bases between. DNA for the CDR3: TGTGCCAGCAGCTTAGCGGGGGCGGGCACCGGGGAGCTGTTTTTT. This encodes CASSLAGAGTGELFF. Full variable domain (rest looked up from reference TRBV7-2 and TRBJ2-2): GAGVSQSPSNKVTEKGKDVELRCDPISGHTALYWYRQSLGQGLEFLIYFQGNSAPDKSGLPSDRFSAERTGGSVSTLTIQRTQQEDSAVYLCASSLAGAGTGELFFGEGSRLTVL.

The V call is TRBV10-3, the J call TRBJ1-2; the match to TRBD1 covers 8 bases. The CDR3 runs to 16 residues. The ends lost 0 bases at V and 6 bases at J; junction bases unmatched: 9. Germline lookup yields CDR1 ENHRY and CDR2 SYGVKD. The CDR3 DNA reads as TGTGCCATCAGTGAGTCCGGTCAGGGGGCAGGAGATGGCTACACCTTC. It encodes CAISESGQGAGDGYTF.

This CDR3 reads CASSSGVAGAYEQYF. CDR3 sequence (DNA): TGTGCCAGTAGCTCCGGGGTAGCGGGGGCATACGAGCAGTACTTC. The J gene is TRBJ2-7, the V gene TRBV19; 9 nucleotides match TRBD2. After removal of 6 bases from V and 4 bases from J, the junction contained 10 bases not matched to a gene. The CDR3 loop spans 15 amino acids. Germline V gene lookup returns CDR1 LNHDA and CDR2 SQIVND (reference sequence).

The chain carries TRBV4-2 and TRBJ1-2; D unclear. The CDR3 consists of 14 residues. Per germline, CDR1 LGHNA and CDR2 YNFKEQ. V lost 8 bases to trimming and J lost 2 bases, with 15 bases between them. The CDR3 DNA reads as TGTGCCAGCCGTCTCCAAACATCGAACTATGGCTACACCTTC. Translating gives CASRLQTSNYGYTF.

The chain carries TRBV4-1 and TRBJ2-7; maybe TRBD2 (6 bases). The CDR3 extends over 14 amino acids. CDR1 MGHRA and CDR2 YSYEKL come from the germline V gene. The V gene lost 0 bases and the J gene lost 1 base, with 7 bases spanning the gap. CDR3 protein: CASSQELASYEQYF. DNA of the CDR3: TGCGCCAGCAGCCAAGAACTAGCTTCCTACGAGCAGTACTTC.

The rearrangement links TRBV5-1 to TRBJ2-7, with D perhaps matching TRBD2 (6 bases). Germline CDR1 is SGHRS and CDR2 is YFSETQ. The CDR3 runs to 12 residues. Between the trimmed V and J ends, which lost 4 bases and 8 bases, there was a span of 13 bases. The CDR3 sequence is CASSQDYTQQYF. The CDR3 nucleotides are TGCGCCAGCAGCCAGGACTATACCCAGCAGTACTTC.